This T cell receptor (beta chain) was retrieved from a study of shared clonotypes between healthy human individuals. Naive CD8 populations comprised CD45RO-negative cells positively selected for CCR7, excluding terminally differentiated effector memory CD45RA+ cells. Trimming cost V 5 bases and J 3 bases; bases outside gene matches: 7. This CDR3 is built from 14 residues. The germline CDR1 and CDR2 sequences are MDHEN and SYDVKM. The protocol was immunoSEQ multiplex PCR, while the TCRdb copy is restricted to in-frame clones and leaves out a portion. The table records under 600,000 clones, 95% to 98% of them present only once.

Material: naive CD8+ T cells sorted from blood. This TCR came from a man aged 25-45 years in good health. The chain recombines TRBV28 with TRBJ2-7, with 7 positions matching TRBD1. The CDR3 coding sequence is TGTGCCAGCAGTCACCGGGACAGCTACTACGAGCAGTACTTC. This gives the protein CASSHRDSYYEQYF.